This record covers a single T cell receptor (beta chain). CDR1 SGHTA and CDR2 FQGNSA come from the germline V gene. There are 15 residues in the CDR3. V shed 1 base and J shed 3 bases, with 10 bases lying between them. The data were obtained in a study of T cells after yellow fever vaccination. Via MiXCR, TCRdb re-called the 5' RACE reads, giving one row per CDR3 protein. The repertoire holds about 310,000 distinct CDR3 sequences, 3.6% seen once, with around 24% in the top ten. The clonotype originates from a man in his late teens or twenties who received the YFV17D yellow fever vaccine. The J gene is TRBJ2-1, the V gene TRBV7-2, with D perhaps TRBD2 (5 bases). The sequenced sample was PBMCs, obtained on the day of the yellow fever booster vaccination. The CDR3 nucleotides read TGTGCCAGCAGCTTAGGAGGGCGAGGCTACAATGAGCAGTTCTTC. Protein sequence: CASSLGGRGYNEQFF.